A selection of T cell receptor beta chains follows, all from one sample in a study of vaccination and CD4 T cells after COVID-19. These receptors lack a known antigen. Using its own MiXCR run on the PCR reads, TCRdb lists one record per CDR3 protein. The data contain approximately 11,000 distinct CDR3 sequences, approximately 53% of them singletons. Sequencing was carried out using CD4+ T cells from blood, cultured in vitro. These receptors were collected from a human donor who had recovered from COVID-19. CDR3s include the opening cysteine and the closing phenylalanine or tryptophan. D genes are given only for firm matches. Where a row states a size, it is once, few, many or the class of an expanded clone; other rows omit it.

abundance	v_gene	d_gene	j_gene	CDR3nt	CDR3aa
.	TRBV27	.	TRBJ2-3	TGTGCCAGCAGTCCTCGGGACCGTCGAGGAGATACGCAGTATTTT	CASSPRDRRGDTQYF
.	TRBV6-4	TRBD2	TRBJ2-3	TGTGCCAGCAGTGCTAGCGGGGGGGCCACAGATACGCAGTATTTT	CASSASGGATDTQYF
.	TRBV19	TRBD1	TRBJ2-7	TGTGCCAGTAGTATGGACAGGGGATCCTACGAGCAGTACTTC	CASSMDRGSYEQYF
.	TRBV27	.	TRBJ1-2	TGTGCCAGCAGTCCCCAGGGTCCCTGGGGCTACACCTTC	CASSPQGPWGYTF
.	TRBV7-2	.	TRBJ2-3	TGTGCCAGCAGCTTAGTATTGGGCCTAGCAATCACAGATACGCAGTATTTT	CASSLVLGLAITDTQYF
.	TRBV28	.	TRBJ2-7	TGTGCCAGCAGCGTAGGGCCCTACGAGCAGTACTTC	CASSVGPYEQYF
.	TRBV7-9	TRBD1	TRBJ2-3	TGTGCCAGCAGCTTAGAACAGGGGGACCTTAGCACAGATATGCAGTATTTT	CASSLEQGDLSTDMQYF
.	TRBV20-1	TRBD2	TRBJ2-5	TGCAGTGCTCCTAGCGGGAGCCAAGAGACCCAGTACTTC	CSAPSGSQETQYF
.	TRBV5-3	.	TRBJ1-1	TGTGCCAGCAGCTTCTTGTTGGGGCTTAGGAACACTGAAGCTTTCTTT	CASSFLLGLRNTEAFF
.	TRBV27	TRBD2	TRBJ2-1	TGTGCCAGCACGCCGAGGACGGGGGGGCCTTACAATGAGCAGTTCTTC	CASTPRTGGPYNEQFF
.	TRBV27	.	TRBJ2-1	TGTGCCAGCAGGGACAGGGCTACGTGGGAGGGCCAGAATGAGCAGTTCTTC	CASRDRATWEGQNEQFF
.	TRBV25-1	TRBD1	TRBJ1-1	TGTGCCAGCAGGATCACAGGGGGCGTTACCACTGAAGCTTTCTTT	CASRITGGVTTEAFF
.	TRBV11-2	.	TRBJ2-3	TGTGCCAGCAGCTTAGTGCCAGGGGTGGGAACAGATACGCAGTATTTT	CASSLVPGVGTDTQYF
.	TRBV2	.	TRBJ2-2	TGTGCCAGCAGGTATCTGGCCGGGGAGCTGTTTTTT	CASRYLAGELFF
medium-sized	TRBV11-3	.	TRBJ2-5	TGTGCCAGCAGCTTGGGATCGGAGACCCAGTACTTC	CASSLGSETQYF
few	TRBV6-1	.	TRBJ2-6	TGTGCCAGCAGACGTACAGCCGTACGGGCCAACGTCCTGACTTTC	CASRRTAVRANVLTF
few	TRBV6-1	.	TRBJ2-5	TGTGCCAGCAGGACAGGTTTCTCGGTAGAGACCCAGTACTTC	CASRTGFSVETQYF
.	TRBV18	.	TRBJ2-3	TGTGCCAGCTCACCACAGGGGCGCATGCAGTATTTT	CASSPQGRMQYF
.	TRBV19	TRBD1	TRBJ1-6	TGTGCCAGTAGTATCCAGGGACAGCGCTTTAATTCACCCCTCCACTTT	CASSIQGQRFNSPLHF
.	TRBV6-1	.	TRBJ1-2	TGTGCCAGCGGAGCAGAGAGTAGGGCTGGCTACACCTTC	CASGAESRAGYTF
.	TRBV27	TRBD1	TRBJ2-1	TGTGCCAGCAGTTTGGAGGACAGGGGGTCCAATGAGCAGTTCTTC	CASSLEDRGSNEQFF
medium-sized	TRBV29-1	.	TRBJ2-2	TGCAGCGTAGGACATGAAACCGGGGAGCTGTTTTTT	CSVGHETGELFF
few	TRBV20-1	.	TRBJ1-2	TGCAGTGTGGCACCTAACTATGGCTACACCTTC	CSVAPNYGYTF
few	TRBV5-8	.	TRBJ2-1	TGTGCCAGCAGCTTGGCCAATGGTTGGAGACGCAATGAGCAGTTCTTC	CASSLANGWRRNEQFF
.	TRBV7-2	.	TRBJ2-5	TGTGCCAGCAGCGCCAGTAGACAGGCCCAAGAGACCCAGTACTTC	CASSASRQAQETQYF
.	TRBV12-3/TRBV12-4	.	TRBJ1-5	TGTGCCAGCCGTGGTAGCAATCAGCCCCAGCATTTT	CASRGSNQPQHF
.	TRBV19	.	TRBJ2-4	TGTGCCAGTAGTATTCCATCTGGAGGAGGAGTCTCCGAAAAAAACATTCAGTACTTC	CASSIPSGGGVSEKNIQYF
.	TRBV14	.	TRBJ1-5	TGTGCCAGCAGCCAAGATGGTGGTTGGCCCCAGCATTTT	CASSQDGGWPQHF
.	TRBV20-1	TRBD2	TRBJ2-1	TGCAGTGCCAGGACTAGCGGTCTACCTAGGGACAATGAGCAGTTCTTC	CSARTSGLPRDNEQFF